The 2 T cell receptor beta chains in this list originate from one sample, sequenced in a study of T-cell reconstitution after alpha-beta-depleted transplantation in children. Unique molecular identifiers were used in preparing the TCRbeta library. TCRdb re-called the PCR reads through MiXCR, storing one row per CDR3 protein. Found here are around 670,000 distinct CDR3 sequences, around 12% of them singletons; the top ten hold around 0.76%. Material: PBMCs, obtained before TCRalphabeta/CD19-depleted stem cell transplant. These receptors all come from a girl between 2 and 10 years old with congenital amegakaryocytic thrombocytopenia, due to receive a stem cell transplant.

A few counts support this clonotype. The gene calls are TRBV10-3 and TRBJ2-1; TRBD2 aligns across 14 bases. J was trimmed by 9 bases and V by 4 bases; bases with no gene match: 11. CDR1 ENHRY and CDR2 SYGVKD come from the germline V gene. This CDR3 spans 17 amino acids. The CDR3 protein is CAISGTSGGYVGAEQFF. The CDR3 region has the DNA TGTGCCATCAGTGGGACTAGCGGGGGGTACGTGGGAGCTGAGCAGTTCTTC.

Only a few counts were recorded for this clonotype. CDR3: CASSATIPGPNEQFF. CDR3 nucleotide sequence: TGTGCCAGCAGCGCCACTATTCCCGGGCCAAATGAGCAGTTCTTC. This sequence joins TRBV2 and TRBJ2-1; D not certain. V was cut by 6 bases and J by 7 bases, with 19 bases left in between. Germline lookup yields CDR1 SNHLY and CDR2 FYNNEI. This CDR3 has 15 amino acids.